Following are 20 T cell receptor beta chains from one sample sequenced in a study of cytomegalovirus exposure and HLA in healthy donors. The PCR employed 60 Vbeta primers together with 13 Jbeta primers. TCRdb keeps only in-frame clones here, not all; method: immunoSEQ multiplex PCR. The data hold 150,000 to 200,000 clones, with approximately 79% observed a single time. Source material: PBMCs. Every receptor here comes from a man aged 40-49 years in good health and CMV-seronegative.

This chain uses TRBV19 with TRBJ2-1; 9 bases are a match to TRBD1. Germline lookup yields CDR1 LNHDA and CDR2 SQIVND (reference sequence). Germline trimming cut 7 bases from V and 0 bases from J; bases unmatched to any gene: 16. This CDR3 has 19 residues. This chain's CDR3 is CASNLPGTGTSSSYNEQFF. In DNA, the CDR3 is TGTGCCAGTAACCTCCCCGGGACAGGGACTTCGAGCTCCTACAATGAGCAGTTCTTC.

This clone was picked up a small number of times. The chain has TRBV6-5 and TRBJ2-7; the D gene is possibly TRBD2 (6 bases). This CDR3 is 14 amino acids long. CDR1 and CDR2 (germline): MNHEY, SVGAGI. The germline V and J ends were trimmed by 0 bases and 6 bases, with 12 bases remaining between them. The CDR3 spells CASSYSGLNTEQYF. For the CDR3, the DNA is TGTGCCAGCAGTTACTCGGGACTCAACACCGAGCAGTACTTC.

The rearrangement joins TRBV4-1 to TRBJ2-7, with a weak D call TRBD1 (5 bases). CDR1 and CDR2 (germline): MGHRA, YSYEKL. The CDR3 covers 15 residues. Trimming took off 2 bases at V and 3 bases at J, with 14 bases between the two ends. The CDR3 is CASSQSRQRNYEQYF. The CDR3 coding sequence is TGCGCCAGCAGCCAATCAAGACAGAGAAACTACGAGCAGTACTTC.

This clone was seen more than once but under ten times. The rearrangement links TRBV5-1 to TRBJ2-7; 9 nucleotides agree with TRBD1. The CDR3 is made up of 15 amino acids. After removal of 1 base from V and 6 bases from J, the junction contained 8 bases not matched to a gene. The germline V gene has CDR1 SGHRS and CDR2 YFSETQ. As DNA, the CDR3 is TGCGCCAGCAGCTTGTCTGGACAGGGGTGGGTCGAGCAGTACTTC. Amino acid sequence: CASSLSGQGWVEQYF.

A note on this clone: The same CDR3 arises from other DNA sequences in this sample as well. The CDR3 DNA is TGTGCCACCAGCAGAGACGGGACAGAAGAGACCCAGTACTTC. Translating it yields CATSRDGTEETQYF. This chain joins TRBV15 and TRBJ2-5, with 7 nucleotides matching TRBD1. The CDR3 has 14 residues. V was pared by 0 bases and J by 3 bases, with 1 base of the junction left unmatched. CDR1 is LNHNV, CDR2 YYDKDF, per germline (reference sequence).

The rearrangement uses TRBV6-5 and TRBJ2-7, with D perhaps matching TRBD1 (6 bases). Trimming took 2 bases from V and 5 from J, leaving 13 bases between them. Per germline, CDR1 MNHEY and CDR2 SVGAGI. The CDR3 consists of 14 residues. CDR3 in DNA: TGTGCCAGCAGTTACACGGACAGTAGAGACGAGCAGTACTTC. It is translated as CASSYTDSRDEQYF.

V usage is TRBV25-1 and J usage is TRBJ1-5, with TRBD1 matching over 9 bases. The CDR3 is 14 amino acids. Germline-derived CDR1 and CDR2 are MGHDK and SYGVNS. V was clipped by 4 bases and J by 2 bases; unmatched bases: 0. DNA for the CDR3: TGTGCCAGCAGTGGACAGGGGGGCAATCAGCCCCAGCATTTT. It codes for CASSGQGGNQPQHF.

The chain uses TRBV9 and TRBJ1-2; D is uncertain. Germline assignment: CDR1 SGDLS and CDR2 YYNGEE. The CDR3 totals 14 residues. Deletions cut 0 bases from V and 8 bases from J, with 14 bases between. CDR3 DNA: TGTGCCAGCAGCGTAGGAGGGCCCCATGAGGGCTACACCTTC. It yields the protein CASSVGGPHEGYTF.

The chain joins TRBV7-2 to TRBJ1-2; 7 nucleotides line up with TRBD1. V gave up 3 bases and J gave up 7 bases; unmatched junction bases: 8. The CDR3 sequence is 14 residues long. Germline V gene data show CDR1 as SGHTA and CDR2 as FQGNSA. The CDR3 is CASSFWEGQVGYTF. CDR3 in DNA: TGTGCCAGCAGCTTTTGGGAAGGACAGGTTGGCTACACCTTC.

This clone was picked up one time. The chain uses TRBV21-1 and TRBJ2-3; TRBD2 is the table's D call, not checked against the DNA. TRBV21-1 is a pseudogene locus. This CDR3 region has 13 residues. The CDR3 nucleotides read TGTGCCAGCCTTCGGTCGCTCACAGATACGCAGTATTTT. Amino acid sequence: CASLRSLTDTQYF.

The genes are TRBV6-5 and TRBJ2-7; D is unclear. CDR1 and CDR2 (germline): MNHEY, SVGAGI. The length of the CDR3 is 15 residues. With 0 bases removed from V and 3 bases from J, the gap between germline ends came to 12 bases. The CDR3 DNA reads as TGTGCCAGCAGTTACTCTTTTGGTCTAAGCTACGAGCAGTACTTC. Residues: CASSYSFGLSYEQYF.

The chain combines TRBV19 with TRBJ1-1; 9 bases are shared with TRBD1. V was pared by 5 bases and J by 4 bases, with 2 bases of the junction left unmatched. The CDR3 is 13 residues long. CDR1 is LNHDA, CDR2 SQIVND, per germline (reference sequence). The DNA for the CDR3 is TGTGCCAGTAGTGTGGACAGGGGCACTGAAGCTTTCTTT. It is translated as CASSVDRGTEAFF.

The V and J genes are TRBV7-8 and TRBJ1-1, with 7 bases matching TRBD1. The germline gives CDR1 SGHVS, CDR2 FQNEAQ. Trimming at V came to 5 bases and at J to 0 bases, leaving 9 bases not matched to a gene. The CDR3 has 16 residues. The CDR3 DNA is TGTGCCAGCAGCAGGCCCTTGACAGGGATGAACACTGAAGCTTTCTTT. It codes for CASSRPLTGMNTEAFF. The full variable domain, rest sourced from reference TRBV7-8 and TRBJ1-1, is GAGVSQSPRYKVAKRGQDVALRCDPISGHVSLFWYQQALGQGPEFLTYFQNEAQLDKSGLPSDRFFAERPEGSVSTLKIQRTQQEDSAVYLCASSRPLTGMNTEAFFGQGTRLTVV.

This sequence joins TRBV7-3 and TRBJ1-2, with D unclear. The germline CDR1 and CDR2 sequences are SGHTA and FQGTGA. Trimming pared 1 base from V and 8 bases from J, leaving 11 bases between. CDR3 length: 13 residues. The CDR3 DNA sequence: TGTGCCAGCAGCTTAATAGCCAATGGCGGCTACACCTTC. Amino acid sequence: CASSLIANGGYTF.

This rearrangement joins TRBV19 to TRBJ2-2, with 9 bases that match TRBD1. V was clipped by 10 bases and J by 5 bases; unmatched bases: 8. The length of the CDR3 is 14 residues. Germline CDR1 is LNHDA and CDR2 is SQIVND (reference sequence). This CDR3 reads CATIGTGWTGELFF. In DNA, the CDR3 is TGTGCCACCATAGGGACAGGGTGGACCGGGGAGCTGTTTTTT.

The V call is TRBV4-2, the J call TRBJ2-1; 11 nucleotides line up with TRBD2. Trimming took 5 bases from V and 3 from J; bases not matched to a gene: 6. The CDR3 contains 16 residues. Germline loops: CDR1 LGHNA, CDR2 YNFKEQ. The CDR3: CASSDLTSGDYNEQFF. CDR3 nucleotides: TGTGCCAGCAGCGACCTGACTAGCGGGGACTACAATGAGCAGTTCTTC.

V and J are TRBV7-3 and TRBJ2-5, with 7 bases that match TRBD1. Trimming took 1 base from V and 3 from J; bases not matched to a gene: 17. This CDR3 has 19 residues. Germline CDR1 reads SGHTA; CDR2 reads FQGTGA. The chain's CDR3 is CASSLNHPRGQRAEETQYF. CDR3 bases: TGTGCCAGCAGCTTAAATCACCCCCGGGGACAGAGAGCCGAAGAGACCCAGTACTTC.

The CDR3 region is CASSVLAGGPGEQYF. The DNA for the CDR3 is TGTGCCAGCAGCGTCTTAGCGGGGGGGCCGGGGGAGCAGTACTTC. The V gene is TRBV9, the J gene TRBJ2-7; 11 bases align to TRBD2. There are 15 residues in the CDR3. The V gene's germline CDR1 is SGDLS and CDR2 YYNGEE. J was trimmed by 7 bases and V by 2 bases; bases with no gene match: 8. The full variable domain, its missing parts supplied by reference TRBV9 and TRBJ2-7, is DSGVTQTPKHLITATGQRVTLRCSPRSGDLSVYWYQQSLDQGLQFLIQYYNGEERAKGNILERFSAQQFPDLHSELNLSSLELGDSALYFCASSVLAGGPGEQYFGPGTRLTVT.

The CDR3 sequence: CASSQGQLTYEQYF. CDR3 bases: TGTGCCAGCAGCCAAGGACAGCTAACCTACGAGCAGTACTTC. The chain has TRBV9 and TRBJ2-7, with TRBD1 as a possible D gene (6 bases). V was cut by 4 bases and J by 2 bases, with 13 bases left in between. Germline V gene data show CDR1 as SGDLS and CDR2 as YYNGEE. CDR3 length equals 14 residues.

The chain joins TRBV6-1 to TRBJ1-6; TRBD1 aligns across 8 bases. The CDR3 has 15 residues. CDR1 and CDR2 from the germline V gene are MNHNS and SASEGT. V shed 7 bases, J shed 5 bases, and the junction held 7 bases outside the gene matches. CDR3 bases: TGTGCCAGCATGGGACAGGTTTTTGATAATTCACCCCTCCACTTT. It translates to CASMGQVFDNSPLHF.